The rows below give T cell receptor beta chains drawn from one sample of a study of radiotherapy plus CTLA-4 blockade in lung cancer. The assay was immunoSEQ multiplex PCR, and TCRdb's table has in-frame clones only and misses some. The sample carries tens of thousands of clones, 70% to 80% recorded once. This specimen consisted of peripheral blood, obtained from a patient treated with radiotherapy plus ipilimumab. The receptors here all came from a human donor with non-small cell lung cancer whose response to radiotherapy plus ipilimumab could not be evaluated. Both conserved end residues are part of each CDR3. Each record gives: J gene, V gene, clone size, D gene, CDR3 protein, CDR3 DNA. D genes are given only for firm matches. Clone size, where shown, is once, few, many, or a class for clones that have expanded.

TRBJ2-3,TRBV5-4,-,TRBD2,CASSPGSHSGASRF,TGTGCCAGCAGCCCGGGGAGCCATAGCGGGGCCTCACGTTTT
TRBJ1-4,TRBV9,once,TRBD1,CASSAQTGYNEKLFF,TGTGCCAGCAGCGCCCAGACAGGGTATAATGAAAAACTGTTTTTT
TRBJ2-5,TRBV6-1,-,TRBD2,CASRSSTGGWETQYF,TGTGCCAGCAGATCGAGTACCGGGGGGTGGGAGACCCAGTACTTC
TRBJ2-3,TRBV2,-,TRBD2,CASSALASTDTQYF,TGTGCCAGCAGTGCACTAGCGAGCACAGATACGCAGTATTTT
TRBJ1-4,TRBV6-6,-,-,CASSYSGGGKLFF,TGTGCCAGCAGTTACTCCGGCGGGGGGAAACTGTTTTTT
TRBJ1-2,TRBV10-3,-,-,CAISESGANYGYTF,TGTGCCATCAGTGAGTCGGGGGCAAACTATGGCTACACCTTC
TRBJ1-3,TRBV10-3,-,-,CAISDPRSGNTIYF,TGTGCCATCAGTGACCCCCGCTCTGGAAACACCATATATTTT
TRBJ2-5,TRBV7-2,-,-,CASSLGRISETQYF,TGTGCCAGCAGCTTAGGGCGGATCTCGGAGACCCAGTACTTC
TRBJ2-1,TRBV7-9,-,-,CASSSGYYNEQFF,TGTGCCAGCAGCTCGGGATACTACAATGAGCAGTTCTTC
TRBJ1-1,TRBV5-5,-,-,CASSPRTVLNTEAFF,TGTGCCAGCAGCCCCCGGACAGTCTTGAACACTGAAGCTTTCTTT
TRBJ2-2,TRBV2,-,TRBD2,CASSEPLPSGGPLFF,TGTGCCAGCAGTGAACCCCTCCCTAGCGGGGGGCCCCTGTTTTTT
TRBJ1-2,TRBV7-9,-,-,CASSLTGGYTF,TGTGCCAGCAGCTTAACAGGGGGCTACACCTTC